A selection of T cell receptor beta chains follows, all from one sample in a study of OX40 agonist ivuxolimab in advanced cancers. Produced via immunoSEQ multiplex PCR; TCRdb's table is partial and in-frame only. The sample yields roughly 60,000 clones, approximately 90% seen once. The material sequenced was CD4+ or CD8+ T cells sorted from blood, taken in a trial of the OX40 agonist ivuxolimab. The receptors originated from an adult with an advanced solid tumor such as melanoma, head and neck, liver or kidney cancer. The CDR3 runs from the conserved cysteine through the conserved F or W. D genes are given only for firm matches. Expanded clones get a size class; other rows say once, few or many, or leave the size out.

length	D	J	size	V	DNA	CDR3
18	TRBD2	TRBJ2-3	.	TRBV27	TGTGCCAGCAGTTTACTTACAGGACTAGCGGGAGTCCCAGATACGCAGTATTTT	CASSLLTGLAGVPDTQYF
15	TRBD1	TRBJ1-2	.	TRBV6-1	TGTGCCAGCAGTGAAGGATGGACAGGGAGCTCTGGCTACACCTTC	CASSEGWTGSSGYTF
16	TRBD1	TRBJ2-7	.	TRBV5-1	TGCGCCAGCAGCTTATTTGTGGGACAGGGTATCCACGAGCAGTACTTC	CASSLFVGQGIHEQYF
15	.	TRBJ2-2	.	TRBV9	TGTGCCAGCAGCGTATCAGACCTGAACACCGGGGAGCTGTTTTTT	CASSVSDLNTGELFF
15	TRBD1	TRBJ2-7	once	TRBV14	TGTGCCAGCAGCCCGACAGGGCAGACAACCTACGAGCAGTACTTC	CASSPTGQTTYEQYF
18	TRBD1	TRBJ2-3	.	TRBV4-3	TGCGCCAGCAGCCAAGAATTGGGACAGGGGGGCCACACAGATACGCAGTATTTT	CASSQELGQGGHTDTQYF
15	TRBD2	TRBJ2-5	.	TRBV7-9	TGTGCCAGCAGTTTTGGGACTAGCGGGCGCGGGACCCAGTACTTC	CASSFGTSGRGTQYF
15	TRBD2	TRBJ2-3	.	TRBV2	TGTGCCAGCAGTATTCTCAGCGGGACTACAGATACGCAGTATTTT	CASSILSGTTDTQYF
14	TRBD1	TRBJ1-1	.	TRBV19	TGTGCCAGTAGTCCGGACAGGGTGAACACTGAAGCTTTCTTT	CASSPDRVNTEAFF
14	.	TRBJ1-1	.	TRBV19	TGTGCCAGTAGTAAGGTACAGCTGAACACTGAAGCTTTCTTT	CASSKVQLNTEAFF